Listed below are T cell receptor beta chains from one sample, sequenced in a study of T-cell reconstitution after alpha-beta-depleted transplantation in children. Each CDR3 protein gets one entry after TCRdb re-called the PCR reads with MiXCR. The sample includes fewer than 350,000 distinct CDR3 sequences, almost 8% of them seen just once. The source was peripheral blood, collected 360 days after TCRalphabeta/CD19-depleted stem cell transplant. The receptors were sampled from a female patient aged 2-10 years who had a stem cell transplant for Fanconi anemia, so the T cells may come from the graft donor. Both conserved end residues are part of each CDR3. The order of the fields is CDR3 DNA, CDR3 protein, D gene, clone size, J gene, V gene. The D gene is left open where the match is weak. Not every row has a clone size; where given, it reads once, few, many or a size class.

CDR3nt: TGTGCCAGCAGTTTTCCGGTCTCTGGGGCCAACGTCCTGACTTTC
CDR3aa: CASSFPVSGANVLTF
d_gene: NA
abundance: many
j_gene: TRBJ2-6
v_gene: TRBV28

CDR3nt: TGTGCCAGCAGAGCGACTCCCGGGACTAGCGGGAGTCAAAGAGGCATTCAGTACTTC
CDR3aa: CASRATPGTSGSQRGIQYF
d_gene: TRBD2
abundance: many
j_gene: TRBJ2-4
v_gene: TRBV6-5

CDR3nt: TGTGCCAGCAGCTTATCAGGGGGCGCGTGGGGCAATGAGCAGTTCTTC
CDR3aa: CASSLSGGAWGNEQFF
d_gene: TRBD1
abundance: NA
j_gene: TRBJ2-1
v_gene: TRBV7-3

CDR3nt: TGCGCCAGCAGCCAAGATCCCCCGGCAGCTTTGAATTCACCCCTCCACTTT
CDR3aa: CASSQDPPAALNSPLHF
d_gene: NA
abundance: NA
j_gene: TRBJ1-6
v_gene: TRBV4-3

CDR3nt: TGTGCCAGCAGTGGGGGGCTGGGATCACAGAGAGATACGCAGTATTTT
CDR3aa: CASSGGLGSQRDTQYF
d_gene: NA
abundance: many
j_gene: TRBJ2-3
v_gene: TRBV2

CDR3nt: TGCAGTGCTAGAGATTCGGGGGGAAAGTACGAGCAGTACTTC
CDR3aa: CSARDSGGKYEQYF
d_gene: TRBD2
abundance: few
j_gene: TRBJ2-7
v_gene: TRBV20-1

CDR3nt: TGCGCCAGCACGGGGGCGGTCTCCTACAATGAGCAGTTCTTC
CDR3aa: CASTGAVSYNEQFF
d_gene: NA
abundance: many
j_gene: TRBJ2-1
v_gene: TRBV5-1

CDR3nt: TGTGCCAGCAGCCCGTTGTGGGAGGCGAGTGGAAACACCATATATTTT
CDR3aa: CASSPLWEASGNTIYF
d_gene: NA
abundance: few
j_gene: TRBJ1-3
v_gene: TRBV13

CDR3nt: TGTGCCTGGGAGCAAGGTGACTACGAGCAGTACTTC
CDR3aa: CAWEQGDYEQYF
d_gene: NA
abundance: NA
j_gene: TRBJ2-7
v_gene: TRBV30

CDR3nt: TGTGCCAGCAGTACCAGAGGGGGGACAGCGAACATTCAGTACTTC
CDR3aa: CASSTRGGTANIQYF
d_gene: NA
abundance: many
j_gene: TRBJ2-4
v_gene: TRBV27